What follows describes a single T cell receptor (beta chain). The sample originates from a study of blood T cell repertoires in COVID-19. The data were produced by immunoSEQ multiplex PCR, yet TCRdb's version contains in-frame clones alone and is incomplete. The data contain 250,000 to 300,000 clones, about 81% of them singletons. Cohorts were determined from participant-reported clinical history. The sequenced material came from PBMCs or T cells enriched from blood (not recorded which). This clonotype originated in a man aged 25 to 40 with acute COVID-19.

CDR3 residues: CASSRVLSGGETQYF. CDR3 DNA sequence: TGTGCCAGCAGCCGCGTACTTAGCGGGGGGGAGACCCAGTACTTC. V and J are TRBV5-8 and TRBJ2-5, with 10 bases that match TRBD2. This CDR3 is built from 15 residues. Unmatched junction bases numbered 8, after V lost 4 bases and J lost 5 bases. CDR1 is SGHTS and CDR2 is YDEGEE in the germline V gene.